What follows are 24 T cell receptor beta chains derived from one specimen sequenced in a study of CD8 T cells in ankylosing spondylitis. MiXCR, applied by TCRdb to the 5' RACE reads, yields one record per CDR3 protein. The sample gives about 400,000 distinct CDR3 sequences, approximately 22% of which show up once; over 10% is in the top ten. The source material was blood, either unsorted or a sorted T cell fraction (not recorded which). The receptors come from a male donor with ankylosing spondylitis or in good health (not recorded which).

The chain recombines TRBV6-1 with TRBJ2-5; D remains unclear. Germline CDR1 MNHNS, CDR2 SASEGT. V lost 3 bases and J lost 2, with 10 bases in between. CDR3 length equals 14 residues. The DNA for the CDR3 is TGTGCCAGCAGTGAGCTAAAGCTGCAAGAGACCCAGTACTTC. This gives the protein CASSELKLQETQYF.

There are a few counts of this clonotype. The chain combines TRBV12-3 or TRBV12-4 with TRBJ2-3, with TRBD2 matching over 8 bases. The junction had 7 bases not matched to a gene; V was cut back by 3 bases and J by 5 bases. The CDR3 is 15 amino acids. CDR3 DNA: TGTGCCAGCAGTTTGAGACTCGGGGGGGGAGATACGCAGTATTTT. As protein: CASSLRLGGGDTQYF.

The chain is built from TRBV20-1 and TRBJ2-3, with 10 bases that match TRBD1. The CDR3 extends over 16 amino acids. Trimming removed 5 bases from V and 2 bases from J; junction bases left unmatched: 10. Per the germline V gene, CDR1 is DFQATT and CDR2 is SNEGSKA (reference sequence). The CDR3 DNA sequence: TGCAGTGCTTTGGTCCCGGGACAGGGGTTCACAGATACGCAGTATTTT. It specifies CSALVPGQGFTDTQYF.

The J gene is TRBJ1-6, the V gene TRBV7-8; D remains unclear. V lost 3 bases and J lost 8, with 5 bases in between. The CDR3 length is 12 residues. Germline values: CDR1 SGHVS, CDR2 FQNEAQ. The CDR3 bases are TGTGCCAGCAGCTTCTTCGATTCACCCCTCCACTTT. Encoded protein: CASSFFDSPLHF.

This rearrangement joins TRBV7-6 to TRBJ1-1, with D perhaps matching TRBD1 (5 bases). The CDR3 extends over 14 amino acids. Per germline, CDR1 SGHVS and CDR2 FNYEAQ. Deletions cut 2 bases from V and 4 bases from J, with 11 bases between. The CDR3 loop reads CASSLNGGSTEAFF. CDR3 DNA: TGTGCCAGCAGCTTAAACGGGGGATCCACTGAAGCTTTCTTT.

This clonotype was picked up a small number of times. The chain is built from TRBV4-2 and TRBJ2-1; D not resolved. This CDR3 spans 14 amino acids. Germline loops: CDR1 LGHNA, CDR2 YNFKEQ. V was trimmed by 0 bases and J by 5 bases, leaving 8 bases between them. The CDR3 sequence is CASSQDLLNNEQFF. CDR3 DNA: TGTGCCAGCAGCCAAGATCTACTCAACAATGAGCAGTTCTTC.

This clonotype was observed a handful of times. The V call is TRBV7-9, the J call TRBJ2-7; 10 bases map to TRBD2. The CDR3 loop spans 14 amino acids. CDR1 SEHNR and CDR2 FQNEAQ come from the germline V gene (reference sequence). V lost 2 bases to trimming and J lost 5 bases; unmatched junction nucleotides: 3. DNA for the CDR3: TGTGCCAGCAGCTTAACTAGCGGGGCCAACGAGCAGTACTTC. It encodes CASSLTSGANEQYF. The full variable domain, with the rest looked up from reference TRBV7-9 and TRBJ2-7, is DTGVSQNPRHKITKRGQNVTFRCDPISEHNRLYWYRQTLGQGPEFLTYFQNEAQLEKSRLLSDRFSAERPKGSFSTLEIQRTEQGDSAMYLCASSLTSGANEQYFGPGTRLTVT.

In nucleotides, the CDR3 is TGTGCCAGCAGTGGTACGAGGGGAAACACCATATATTTT. Translation: CASSGTRGNTIYF. The chain uses TRBV6-6 and TRBJ1-3; unclear D gene. The CDR3 covers 13 residues. V was pared by 5 bases and J by 4 bases, with 9 bases between. Per the germline V gene, CDR1 is MNHNY and CDR2 is SVGAGI (reference sequence).

This chain links TRBV7-9 with TRBJ2-7; 8 bases align to TRBD1. Per the germline V gene, CDR1 is SEHNR and CDR2 is FQNEAQ (reference sequence). This CDR3 is built from 12 residues. Germline trimming cut 3 bases from V and 5 bases from J; bases unmatched to any gene: 0. The CDR3 sequence: CASSLGQDEQYF. The CDR3 coding sequence is TGTGCCAGCAGCTTGGGACAGGACGAGCAGTACTTC. Supplemented by reference TRBV7-9 and TRBJ2-7, the full variable domain reads DTGVSQNPRHKITKRGQNVTFRCDPISEHNRLYWYRQTLGQGPEFLTYFQNEAQLEKSRLLSDRFSAERPKGSFSTLEIQRTEQGDSAMYLCASSLGQDEQYFGPGTRLTVT.

The chain carries TRBV12-3 or TRBV12-4 and TRBJ2-7; D unclear. The CDR3 extends over 12 amino acids. Trimming removed 3 bases from V and 5 bases from J, with 8 bases in between. The CDR3 region is CASSFAWDEQYF. DNA for the CDR3: TGTGCCAGCAGTTTCGCATGGGACGAGCAGTACTTC.

This clonotype occurred a few times. The chain combines TRBV4-1 with TRBJ1-1; 7 bases are a match to TRBD1. Germline lookup yields CDR1 MGHRA and CDR2 YSYEKL. The CDR3 has 15 amino acids. With 1 base clipped from V and 0 bases from J, the junction kept 2 bases outside the gene matches. DNA for the CDR3: TGCGCCAGCAGCCAAGGGCAGGGGGTGAACACTGAAGCTTTCTTT. Translated: CASSQGQGVNTEAFF.

This clonotype was counted a single time. The rearrangement joins TRBV10-3 to TRBJ2-2; D gene ambiguous. Germline V lookup: CDR1 ENHRY, CDR2 SYGVKD. The CDR3 is 13 amino acids. V was shortened by 6 bases and J by 3 bases, with 8 bases between the two germline ends. The CDR3, as DNA: TGTGCCATCAGATCGGCGGACACCGGGGAGCTGTTTTTT. Its translation: CAIRSADTGELFF.

The chain employs TRBV24-1 and TRBJ2-2, with D possibly matching TRBD2 (5 bases). The length of the CDR3 is 14 residues. Per germline, CDR1 KGHDR and CDR2 SFDVKD. Trimming pared 4 bases from V and 7 bases from J, leaving 12 bases between. CDR3 sequence reads: CATSDLLAGGELFF. CDR3 DNA sequence: TGTGCCACCAGTGACCTATTGGCGGGCGGGGAGCTGTTTTTT.

This chain uses TRBV3-1 with TRBJ2-3; D unresolved. The CDR3 sequence is 17 residues long. V was shortened by 1 base and J by 2 bases, with 16 bases between the two germline ends. Germline loops: CDR1 LGHDT, CDR2 YNNKEL (reference sequence). The CDR3 DNA reads TGTGCCAGCAGCCAAGTCGAGAAGTCCCCTCCCACAGATACGCAGTATTTT. Encoded protein: CASSQVEKSPPTDTQYF.

The chain carries TRBV29-1 and TRBJ2-5; maybe TRBD1 (5 bases). CDR1 SQVTM and CDR2 ANQGSEA come from the germline V gene. The CDR3 length is 12 residues. Trimming shortened V by 6 bases and J by 5 bases, and 13 bases separated the two germline ends. The CDR3, as DNA: TGCAGCGTCTGGATGGGGCGGGAGACCCAGTACTTC. It specifies CSVWMGRETQYF.

In this sample, this clonotype turned up once. The CDR3 sequence: CAWSVLAEIADTQYF. As DNA, the CDR3 is TGTGCCTGGAGTGTCTTGGCGGAGATTGCAGATACGCAGTATTTT. V usage is TRBV30 and J usage is TRBJ2-3; D unclear. The germline V gene encodes CDR1 GTSNPN and CDR2 SVGIG (reference sequence). The CDR3 length is 15 residues. Trimming left V 0 bases short and J 4 bases short, with 14 bases between.

Ten or more counts support this clonotype. The V and J genes are TRBV6-6 and TRBJ2-1; D remains ambiguous. This CDR3 contains 13 residues. Germline values: CDR1 MNHNY, CDR2 SVGAGI (reference sequence). V was shortened by 4 bases and J by 4 bases, with 8 bases between the two germline ends. The CDR3 DNA is TGTGCCAGCAGTTCCATGAAATACAATGAGCAGTTCTTC. Protein sequence: CASSSMKYNEQFF.

At least ten counts were recorded for this clonotype. CDR3 in amino acids: CSATGTSGGDTQEQFF. The CDR3 region has the DNA TGCAGTGCTACCGGGACTAGCGGGGGGGATACTCAGGAGCAGTTCTTC. The rearrangement links TRBV20-1 to TRBJ2-1; 16 nucleotides match TRBD2. V lost 4 bases, J lost 10 bases, and 10 bases stayed unmatched. The CDR3 is 16 residues long. Per the germline V gene, CDR1 is DFQATT and CDR2 is SNEGSKA (reference sequence).

This clonotype was picked up one time. The chain combines TRBV7-9 with TRBJ2-3, with 9 bases aligning to TRBD2. This CDR3 has 16 residues. V gave up 4 bases and J gave up 9 bases; unmatched junction bases: 14. In germline, CDR1 is SEHNR, CDR2 FQNEAQ (reference sequence). The CDR3 bases are TGTGCCAGCAGCTCTCTAGCTAGCGGGGAGGTGGGGACGCAGTATTTT. Its translation: CASSSLASGEVGTQYF. Using reference TRBV7-9 and TRBJ2-3 for the parts outside the CDR3, the full variable domain is DTGVSQNPRHKITKRGQNVTFRCDPISEHNRLYWYRQTLGQGPEFLTYFQNEAQLEKSRLLSDRFSAERPKGSFSTLEIQRTEQGDSAMYLCASSSLASGEVGTQYFGPGTRLTVL.

This clonotype occurred a few times. The chain has TRBV7-9 and TRBJ1-5; 10 bases are a match to TRBD1. Germline-derived CDR1 and CDR2 are SEHNR and FQNEAQ (reference sequence). The CDR3 is 15 amino acids. With 5 bases clipped from V and 4 bases from J, the junction kept 5 bases outside the gene matches. The CDR3 loop reads CASSETGGPNQPQHF. The DNA of the CDR3 is TGTGCCAGCAGCGAGACAGGGGGCCCTAATCAGCCCCAGCATTTT.

This clonotype has only a few counts. The genes are TRBV29-1 and TRBJ2-7; D remains ambiguous. CDR3 length: 12 amino acids. The V end was cut by 7 bases, the J end by 2 bases, with 12 bases between. The germline V gene encodes CDR1 SQVTM and CDR2 ANQGSEA. The CDR3 sequence: CSAADIAYEQYF. As DNA, the CDR3 is TGCAGCGCCGCCGACATTGCCTACGAGCAGTACTTC.

The chain joins TRBV11-2 to TRBJ2-3; 15 bases match TRBD2. V was clipped by 5 bases and J by 5 bases; unmatched bases: 11. The CDR3 has 18 residues. The germline gives CDR1 SGHAT, CDR2 FQNNGV. The CDR3 region has the DNA TGTGCCAGCAGCCAATACTTTGGGACTAGCGGGGGGATAGATACGCAGTATTTT. This sequence encodes CASSQYFGTSGGIDTQYF. The entire variable domain, with the rest obtained from reference TRBV11-2 and TRBJ2-3, is as follows: EAGVAQSPRYKIIEKRQSVAFWCNPISGHATLYWYQQILGQGPKLLIQFQNNGVVDDSQLPKDRFSAERLKGVDSTLKIQPAKLEDSAVYLCASSQYFGTSGGIDTQYFGPGTRLTVL.

The chain recombines TRBV12-3 or TRBV12-4 with TRBJ2-3; 11 nucleotides line up with TRBD2. J was trimmed by 5 bases and V by 4 bases; bases with no gene match: 2. The length of the CDR3 is 14 residues. The CDR3 sequence is CASSSGTSGDTQYF. CDR3 coding DNA: TGTGCCAGCAGTTCGGGGACTAGCGGAGATACGCAGTATTTT.

The sample holds a few counts of this clonotype. The gene calls are TRBV5-1 and TRBJ2-3; D not certain. Trimming shortened V by 2 bases and J by 4 bases, and 5 bases separated the two germline ends. From germline, CDR1 is SGHRS and CDR2 YFSETQ. This CDR3 comprises 12 residues. The CDR3 nucleotides read TGCGCCAGCAGCTTTATCGCAGATACGCAGTATTTT. Protein product: CASSFIADTQYF.